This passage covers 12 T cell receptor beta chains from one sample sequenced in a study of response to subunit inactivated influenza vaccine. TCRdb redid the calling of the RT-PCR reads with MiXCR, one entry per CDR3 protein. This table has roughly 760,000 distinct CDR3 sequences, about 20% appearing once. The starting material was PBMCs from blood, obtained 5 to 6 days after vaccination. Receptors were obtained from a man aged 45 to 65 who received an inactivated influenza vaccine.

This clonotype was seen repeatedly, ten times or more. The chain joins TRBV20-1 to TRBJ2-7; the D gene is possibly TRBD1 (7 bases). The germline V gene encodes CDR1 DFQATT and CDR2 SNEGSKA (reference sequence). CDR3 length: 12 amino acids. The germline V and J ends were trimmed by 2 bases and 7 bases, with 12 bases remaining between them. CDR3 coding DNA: TGCAGTGCTAGAACAGGGGCGGGGGAGCAGTACTTC. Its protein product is CSARTGAGEQYF.

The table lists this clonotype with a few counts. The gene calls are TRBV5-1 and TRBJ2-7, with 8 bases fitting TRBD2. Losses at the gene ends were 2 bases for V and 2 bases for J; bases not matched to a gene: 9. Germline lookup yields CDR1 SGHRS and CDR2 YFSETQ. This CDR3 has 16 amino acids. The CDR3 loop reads CASSFISGKFTYEQYF. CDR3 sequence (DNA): TGCGCCAGCAGCTTTATTAGCGGGAAGTTCACCTACGAGCAGTACTTC.

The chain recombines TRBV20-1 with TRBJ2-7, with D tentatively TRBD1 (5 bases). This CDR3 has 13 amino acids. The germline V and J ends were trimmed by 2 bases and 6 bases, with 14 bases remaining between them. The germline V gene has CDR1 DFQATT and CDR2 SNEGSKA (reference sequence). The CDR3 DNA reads TGCAGTGCTAGAAGGGCAGGGCCACGCGAGCAGTACTTC. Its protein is CSARRAGPREQYF.

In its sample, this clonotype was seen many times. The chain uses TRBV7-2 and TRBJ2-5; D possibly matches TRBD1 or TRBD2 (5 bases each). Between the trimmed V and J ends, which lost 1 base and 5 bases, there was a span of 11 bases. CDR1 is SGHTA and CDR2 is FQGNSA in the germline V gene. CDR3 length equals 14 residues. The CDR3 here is CASSLDRGRETQYF. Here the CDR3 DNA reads TGTGCCAGCAGCTTAGATCGGGGACGGGAGACCCAGTACTTC. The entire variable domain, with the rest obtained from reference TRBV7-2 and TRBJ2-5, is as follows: GAGVSQSPSNKVTEKGKDVELRCDPISGHTALYWYRQSLGQGLEFLIYFQGNSAPDKSGLPSDRFSAERTGGSVSTLTIQRTQQEDSAVYLCASSLDRGRETQYFGPGTRLLVL.

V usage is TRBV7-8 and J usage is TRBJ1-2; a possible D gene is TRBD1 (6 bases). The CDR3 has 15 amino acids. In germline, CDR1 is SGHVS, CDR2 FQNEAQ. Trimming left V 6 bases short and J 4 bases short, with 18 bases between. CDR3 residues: CASRSKGRGGYGYTF. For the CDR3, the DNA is TGTGCCAGCAGGAGTAAGGGCAGGGGAGGCTATGGCTACACCTTC.

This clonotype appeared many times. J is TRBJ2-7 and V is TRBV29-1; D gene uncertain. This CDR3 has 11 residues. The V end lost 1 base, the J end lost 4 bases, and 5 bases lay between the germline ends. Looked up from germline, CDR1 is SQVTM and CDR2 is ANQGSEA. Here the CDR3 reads CSVEVRYEQYF. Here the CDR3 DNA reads TGCAGCGTTGAAGTGCGGTACGAGCAGTACTTC.

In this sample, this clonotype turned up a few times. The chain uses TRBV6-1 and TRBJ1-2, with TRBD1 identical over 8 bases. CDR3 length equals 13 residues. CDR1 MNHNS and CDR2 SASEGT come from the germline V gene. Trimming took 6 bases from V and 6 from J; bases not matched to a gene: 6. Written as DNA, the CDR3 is TGTGCCAGCAGGGACAGGGAAGGGGATGGCTACACCTTC. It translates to CASRDREGDGYTF.

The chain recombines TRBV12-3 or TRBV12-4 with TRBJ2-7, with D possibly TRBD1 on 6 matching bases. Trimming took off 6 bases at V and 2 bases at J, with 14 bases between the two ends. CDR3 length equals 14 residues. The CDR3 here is CASRPGHGAYEQYF. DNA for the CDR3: TGTGCCAGCAGGCCGGGACACGGAGCCTACGAGCAGTACTTC.

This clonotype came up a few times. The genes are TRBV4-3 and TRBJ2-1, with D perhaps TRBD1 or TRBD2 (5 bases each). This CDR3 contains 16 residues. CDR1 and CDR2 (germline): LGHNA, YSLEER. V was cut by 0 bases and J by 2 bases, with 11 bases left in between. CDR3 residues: CASSQDGDAAYNEQFF. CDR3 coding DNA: TGCGCCAGCAGCCAAGATGGGGACGCAGCCTACAATGAGCAGTTCTTC.

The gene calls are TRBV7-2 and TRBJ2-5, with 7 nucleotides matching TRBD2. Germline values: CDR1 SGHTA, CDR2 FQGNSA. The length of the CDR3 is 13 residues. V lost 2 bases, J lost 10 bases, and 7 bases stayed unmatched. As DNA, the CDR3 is TGTGCCAGCAGCTTAACAGCGGGGTCGTTCCAGTACTTC. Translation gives CASSLTAGSFQYF.

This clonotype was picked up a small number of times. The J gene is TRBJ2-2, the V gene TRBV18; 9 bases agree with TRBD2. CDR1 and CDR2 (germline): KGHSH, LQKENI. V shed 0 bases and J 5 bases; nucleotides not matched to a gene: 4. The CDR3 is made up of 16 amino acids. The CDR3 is CASSPPITSGTGELFF. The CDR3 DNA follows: TGTGCCAGCTCACCACCGATTACTAGCGGGACCGGGGAGCTGTTTTTT.

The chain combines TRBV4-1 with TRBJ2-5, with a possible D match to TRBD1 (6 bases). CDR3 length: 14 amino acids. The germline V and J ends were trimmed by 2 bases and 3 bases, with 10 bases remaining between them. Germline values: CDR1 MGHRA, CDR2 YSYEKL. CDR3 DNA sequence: TGCGCCAGCAGCCAACCCAACAGGGAAGAGACCCAGTACTTC. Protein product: CASSQPNREETQYF.